The 20 T cell receptor beta chains reported below all come from one sample, sequenced in a study of cytomegalovirus exposure and HLA in healthy donors. Use of 60 Vbeta and 13 Jbeta primers characterized the PCR. Repertoires were generated with immunoSEQ multiplex PCR, while TCRdb's copy carries only in-frame clones and drops some. The sample shows some 110,000 clones, 76% of them seen only once. Sequenced: PBMCs. Source of these receptors: a woman aged 18-29 years in good health and CMV-seropositive.

The chain couples TRBV6-5 to TRBJ2-6, with 8 bases identical to TRBD1. CDR3 length equals 15 residues. J lost 2 bases, V lost 4 bases, and 1 base had no gene match. CDR1 is MNHEY and CDR2 is SVGAGI in the germline V gene. The CDR3 spells CASSLTGAGANVLTF. The DNA of the CDR3 is TGTGCCAGCAGTTTGACAGGGGCTGGGGCCAACGTCCTGACTTTC.

This chain links TRBV5-4 with TRBJ1-2, with D possibly TRBD1 on 5 matching bases. V lost 4 bases and J 4 bases, leaving 11 bases between the germline ends. CDR3 size: 13 residues. Germline V CDR1 and CDR2: SGHNT, YYREEE (reference sequence). CDR3 bases: TGTGCCAGCAGCCCGGGGGACGTCTATGGCTACACCTTC. It specifies CASSPGDVYGYTF.

CDR3 protein: CASSSGQGLPGELFF. CDR3 coding DNA: TGTGCCAGCAGTTCAGGACAGGGCCTACCCGGGGAGCTGTTTTTT. The J gene is TRBJ2-2, the V gene TRBV28, with 8 bases matching TRBD1. The CDR3 contains 15 residues. Germline V gene sequence: CDR1 MDHEN, CDR2 SYDVKM. V was clipped by 4 bases and J by 6 bases; unmatched bases: 7.

The chain is built from TRBV4-2 and TRBJ2-7; maybe TRBD2 (5 bases). V lost 0 bases and J 6 bases, leaving 9 bases between the germline ends. The CDR3 is made up of 13 amino acids. Germline loops: CDR1 LGHNA, CDR2 YNFKEQ. The DNA for the CDR3 is TGTGCCAGCAGCCAAGATCTTACTAGCGAGCAGTACTTC. It translates to CASSQDLTSEQYF.

The chain carries TRBV9 and TRBJ1-2; D unclear. The CDR3 has 13 amino acids. Germline loops: CDR1 SGDLS, CDR2 YYNGEE. V was clipped by 0 bases and J by 5 bases, with 8 bases between them. The CDR3 protein is CASSVVAGYGYTF. The CDR3 DNA follows: TGTGCCAGCAGCGTAGTAGCTGGGTATGGCTACACCTTC.

This sequence joins TRBV18 and TRBJ2-7; 9 nucleotides line up with TRBD1. Looked up from germline, CDR1 is KGHSH and CDR2 is LQKENI. J lost 3 bases, V lost 2 bases, and 8 bases had no gene match. The CDR3 contains 16 residues. In DNA form, the CDR3 reads TGTGCCAGCTCACCATCAGGACAGGGGAATCGCTACGAGCAGTACTTC. This encodes CASSPSGQGNRYEQYF.

This clone was detected only a few times. The chain combines TRBV29-1 with TRBJ2-2; 10 nucleotides match TRBD2. V lost 7 bases and J lost 4; bases outside the gene matches: 18. The germline V gene has CDR1 SQVTM and CDR2 ANQGSEA. The CDR3 extends over 18 amino acids. CDR3 region: CSASPVAGGPRGTGELFF. The CDR3 region has the DNA TGCAGCGCCTCGCCCGTAGCGGGAGGACCTAGGGGCACCGGGGAGCTGTTTTTT.

The V call is TRBV5-1, the J call TRBJ2-3, with 7 positions matching TRBD1. This CDR3 has 15 amino acids. Germline-derived CDR1 and CDR2 are SGHRS and YFSETQ. The V segment lost 3 bases and the J segment 4 bases; nucleotides outside the gene matches: 8. The CDR3 loop is CASSSTGSGPDTQYF. CDR3 nucleotides: TGCGCCAGCAGCTCGACAGGGTCCGGGCCAGATACGCAGTATTTT. Drawing the rest from reference TRBV5-1 and TRBJ2-3, the complete variable domain is KAGVTQTPRYLIKTRGQQVTLSCSPISGHRSVSWYQQTPGQGLQFLFEYFSETQRNKGNFPGRFSGRQFSNSRSEMNVSTLELGDSALYLCASSSTGSGPDTQYFGPGTRLTVL.

This clone was detected once. The CDR3 ends on some other residue instead of the conserved phenylalanine or tryptophan, so this is likely a read error. The chain combines TRBV10-3 with TRBJ1-1; weak D call: TRBD1 (5 bases). Trimming pared 10 bases from V and 0 bases from J, leaving 18 bases between. The CDR3 has 15 residues. CDR1 is ENHRY, CDR2 SYGVKD, per germline. The CDR3 is CATRTAGSVNTEAFV. CDR3 in DNA: TGTGCCACCAGGACTGCAGGGTCGGTGAACACTGAAGCTTTCGTT.

The CDR3 nucleotides read TGTGCCAGCAGCGACTCACTAGCGGGATTCACGTATACGCAGTATTTT. Amino acids: CASSDSLAGFTYTQYF. The chain is built from TRBV28 and TRBJ2-3; 10 bases are a match to TRBD2. CDR3 length equals 16 residues. The germline CDR1 and CDR2 sequences are MDHEN and SYDVKM. After removal of 6 bases from V and 7 bases from J, the junction contained 13 bases not matched to a gene.

In this sample, this clone turned up a few times. CDR3 nucleotides: TGCGCCAGCAGCTTGGGGCAGGGATCTAATTCACCCCTCCACTTT. Its protein is CASSLGQGSNSPLHF. This chain links TRBV5-1 with TRBJ1-6; TRBD1 is a possible D gene (5 bases). The CDR3 is made up of 15 amino acids. Germline V gene data show CDR1 as SGHRS and CDR2 as YFSETQ. Trimming removed 0 bases at V and 6 bases at J, with 10 bases between. Full variable domain (missing parts from reference TRBV5-1 and TRBJ1-6): KAGVTQTPRYLIKTRGQQVTLSCSPISGHRSVSWYQQTPGQGLQFLFEYFSETQRNKGNFPGRFSGRQFSNSRSEMNVSTLELGDSALYLCASSLGQGSNSPLHFGNGTRLTVT.

Written as DNA, the CDR3 is TGCGCCAGCAGCCAAGGGACTAGCGGGAGAATCACCGGGGAGCTGTTTTTT. It translates to CASSQGTSGRITGELFF. The chain is built from TRBV4-1 and TRBJ2-2; TRBD2 aligns across 13 bases. This CDR3 spans 17 amino acids. Germline CDR1 MGHRA, CDR2 YSYEKL. V was pared by 1 base and J by 4 bases, with 3 bases of the junction left unmatched.

This clone occurred many times. V and J are TRBV6-4 and TRBJ2-3; 11 bases fit TRBD2. This CDR3 spans 15 amino acids. The germline V gene has CDR1 MRHNA and CDR2 SNTAGT. J was trimmed by 3 bases and V by 5 bases; bases with no gene match: 4. CDR3 in DNA: TGTGCCAGCAGTCCCCTAGCGGGAGGAACAGATACGCAGTATTTT. It yields the protein CASSPLAGGTDTQYF.

This rearrangement joins TRBV5-8 to TRBJ2-7; TRBD1 might be the D (6 bases). Germline V gene data show CDR1 as SGHTS and CDR2 as YDEGEE. Trimming took 6 bases from V and 2 from J, leaving 15 bases between them. The CDR3 is 14 amino acids. The CDR3 nucleotides read TGTGCCAGCAAGTTGGAGACAGGCACCTACGAGCAGTACTTC. Protein: CASKLETGTYEQYF.

The chain has TRBV10-3 and TRBJ1-5; D ambiguous. Per germline, CDR1 ENHRY and CDR2 SYGVKD. The length of the CDR3 is 14 residues. V dropped 10 bases and J dropped 7 bases, with 20 bases sitting between them. The CDR3 DNA sequence: TGTGCCACCTCCAACGGCAGAGAGGGACAGCCCCAGCATTTT. This encodes CATSNGREGQPQHF.

The V gene is TRBV29-1, the J gene TRBJ2-7, with 7 bases aligning to TRBD2. V trimming: 4 bases; J trimming: 5 bases; junction bases outside the gene matches: 5. The CDR3 contains 12 residues. CDR1 and CDR2 (germline): SQVTM, ANQGSEA. The CDR3 is CSVVREFDEQYF. DNA for the CDR3: TGCAGCGTTGTGCGGGAGTTCGACGAGCAGTACTTC.

This clone was seen only a few times. CDR3 coding DNA: TGTGCCAGCAGACGCGCGGAGACCCAGTACTTC. It yields the protein CASRRAETQYF. This chain uses TRBV6-5 with TRBJ2-5; no reliable D call. CDR1 MNHEY and CDR2 SVGAGI come from the germline V gene. V lost 6 bases to trimming and J lost 5 bases, with 7 bases between them. The CDR3 runs to 11 residues.

This sequence joins TRBV6-5 and TRBJ1-4; D is unclear. With 4 bases removed from V and 11 bases from J, the gap between germline ends came to 11 bases. The CDR3 runs to 12 residues. Germline V CDR1 and CDR2: MNHEY, SVGAGI. DNA for the CDR3: TGTGCCAGCAGTTCCGCTGACAACAAACTGTTTTTT. This sequence encodes CASSSADNKLFF.

This clone was counted once. This rearrangement joins TRBV7-9 to TRBJ2-5; TRBD1 is a possible D gene (7 bases). V was trimmed by 7 bases and J by 1 base, leaving 16 bases between them. The CDR3 is 15 residues long. Germline values: CDR1 SEHNR, CDR2 FQNEAQ (reference sequence). Here the CDR3 DNA reads TGTGCCAGCACCCAGGGGGGACAGCCCCAAGAGACCCAGTACTTC. Translating gives CASTQGGQPQETQYF.

V gene TRBV4-2 combines with J gene TRBJ1-1; D ambiguous. Germline V lookup: CDR1 LGHNA, CDR2 YNFKEQ. The V end was cut by 0 bases, the J end by 0 bases, with 11 bases between. The CDR3 covers 16 residues. This CDR3 is CASSQEGGRMNTEAFF. CDR3 coding DNA: TGTGCCAGCAGCCAAGAAGGTGGCAGGATGAACACTGAAGCTTTCTTT.